This T cell receptor (beta chain) was recorded in a study of technical replicates of blood from a handful of donors. Produced via immunoSEQ multiplex PCR; TCRdb's table is partial and in-frame only. The table has approximately 70,000 clones, over 85% seen once. V gave up 3 bases and J gave up 1 base, with 7 bases separating them. The CDR3 totals 14 residues. Per the germline V gene, CDR1 is SGHRS and CDR2 is YFSETQ. The receptor's source is a human donor in good health. Material for sequencing was T cells isolated from PBMCs. J is TRBJ2-2 and V is TRBV5-1; possibly TRBD1 for D (5 bases). CDR3 bases: TGCGCCAGCAGCTCACAGGAGAACACCGGGGAGCTGTTTTTT. The encoded protein is CASSSQENTGELFF.